This T cell receptor (beta chain) was profiled in a study of control samples from healthy donors and cancer patients. This clone appeared a single time. Libraries were prepared by immunoSEQ multiplex PCR; TCRdb keeps only in-frame clonotypes and omits some of them. The top ten clones hold around 2.4% of a sample with some 150,000 clones, over 85% of them seen once. The CDR3 is made up of 12 amino acids. CDR1 is MNHEY, CDR2 SVGEGT, per germline. Deletions cut 2 bases from V and 6 bases from J, with 8 bases between. Sequenced sample: blood. V gene TRBV6-2 or TRBV6-3 combines with J gene TRBJ2-7; D may be TRBD2 (6 bases). This TCR was recovered from a man in his fifties or sixties in good health. Here the CDR3 DNA reads TGTGCCAGCAGTTACGTCGGGAGCGAGCAGTACTTC. This gives the protein CASSYVGSEQYF.